This T cell receptor (beta chain) came from a study of cytomegalovirus exposure and HLA in healthy donors. Overall study: A previous analysis identified approximately 120 million unique TCR beta sequences derived from roughly 190 million T cells. Study conclusions and caveats: The authors later found most CMV-associated TCR beta chains appeared HLA-restricted. TCR beta sequences reportedly predicted the HLA-A and HLA-B alleles of most subjects accurately.

Concerning this clone itself: No antigen is known for it.

Germline V gives CDR1 SGHNT, CDR2 YYREEE (reference sequence). The CDR3 runs to 15 residues. Trimming at V came to 3 bases and at J to 2 bases, leaving 7 bases not matched to a gene. The PCR employed 60 Vbeta primers together with 13 Jbeta primers. TCRdb keeps only in-frame clones here, not all; method: immunoSEQ multiplex PCR. The profile covers hundreds of thousands of clones, with around 83% appearing a single time and 1.3% to 1.5% taken by the ten largest. This rearrangement joins TRBV5-4 to TRBJ2-7; TRBD2 agrees at 8 bases. The TCR originated in a girl under 18 in good health and CMV-seronegative. Sequenced: PBMCs. For the CDR3, the DNA is TGTGCCAGCAGCTCCCTAACGGGGGGGACCTACGAGCAGTACTTC. It encodes CASSSLTGGTYEQYF.